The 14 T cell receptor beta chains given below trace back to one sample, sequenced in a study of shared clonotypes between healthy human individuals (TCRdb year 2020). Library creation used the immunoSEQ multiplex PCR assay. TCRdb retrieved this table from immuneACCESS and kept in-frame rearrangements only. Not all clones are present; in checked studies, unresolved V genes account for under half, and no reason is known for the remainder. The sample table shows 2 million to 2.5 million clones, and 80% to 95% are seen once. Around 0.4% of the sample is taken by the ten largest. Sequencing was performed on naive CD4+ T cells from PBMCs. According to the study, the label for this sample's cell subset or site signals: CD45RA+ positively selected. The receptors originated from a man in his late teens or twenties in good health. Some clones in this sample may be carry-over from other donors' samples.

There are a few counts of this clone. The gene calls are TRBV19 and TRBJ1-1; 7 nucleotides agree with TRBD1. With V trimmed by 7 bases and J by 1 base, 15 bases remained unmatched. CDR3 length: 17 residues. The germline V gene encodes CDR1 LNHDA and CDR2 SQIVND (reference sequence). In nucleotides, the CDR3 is TGTGCCAGTAAGGGGGCCAGGGCTAAACCCGGGAACACTGAAGCTTTCTTT. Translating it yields CASKGARAKPGNTEAFF.

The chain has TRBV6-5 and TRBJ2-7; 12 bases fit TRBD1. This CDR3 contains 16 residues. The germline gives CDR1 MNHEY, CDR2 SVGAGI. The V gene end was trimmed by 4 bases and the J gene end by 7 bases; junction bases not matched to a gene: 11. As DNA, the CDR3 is TGTGCCAGCAGTTCCCACCGAGGGACAGGGGGCTTTGAGCAGTACTTC. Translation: CASSSHRGTGGFEQYF.

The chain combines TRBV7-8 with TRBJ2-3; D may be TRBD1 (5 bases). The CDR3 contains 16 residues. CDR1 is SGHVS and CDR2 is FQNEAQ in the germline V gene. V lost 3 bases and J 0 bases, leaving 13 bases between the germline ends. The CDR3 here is CASSFGFGASTDTQYF. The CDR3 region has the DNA TGTGCCAGCAGCTTTGGTTTTGGGGCTAGCACAGATACGCAGTATTTT.

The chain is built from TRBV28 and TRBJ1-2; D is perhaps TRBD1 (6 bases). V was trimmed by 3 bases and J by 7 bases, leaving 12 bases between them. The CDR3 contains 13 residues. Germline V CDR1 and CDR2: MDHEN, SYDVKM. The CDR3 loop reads CASSLGGQTGYTF. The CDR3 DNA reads TGTGCCAGCAGTTTGGGGGGGCAGACTGGCTACACCTTC.

The DNA of the CDR3 is TGCGCCAGCAGCTTGTGGGGGGCCCCCATGAACACTGAAGCTTTCTTT. The encoded protein is CASSLWGAPMNTEAFF. This chain links TRBV5-1 with TRBJ1-1; possible D gene TRBD1, 6 bases. V dropped 1 base and J dropped 0 bases, with 13 bases sitting between them. CDR3 size: 16 residues. Germline CDR1 is SGHRS and CDR2 is YFSETQ.

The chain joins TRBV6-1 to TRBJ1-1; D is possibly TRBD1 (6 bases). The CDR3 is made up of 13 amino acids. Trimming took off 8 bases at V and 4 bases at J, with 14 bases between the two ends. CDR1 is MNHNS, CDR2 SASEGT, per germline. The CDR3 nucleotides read TGTGCCAGCGGGGGGGGCGCGGGCACTGAAGCTTTCTTT. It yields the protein CASGGGAGTEAFF.

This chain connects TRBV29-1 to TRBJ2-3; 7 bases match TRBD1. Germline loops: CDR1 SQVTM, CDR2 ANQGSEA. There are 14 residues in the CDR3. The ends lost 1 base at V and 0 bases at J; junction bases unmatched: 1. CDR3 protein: CSVEVGQSTDTQYF. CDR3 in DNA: TGCAGCGTTGAAGTGGGACAGAGCACAGATACGCAGTATTTT.

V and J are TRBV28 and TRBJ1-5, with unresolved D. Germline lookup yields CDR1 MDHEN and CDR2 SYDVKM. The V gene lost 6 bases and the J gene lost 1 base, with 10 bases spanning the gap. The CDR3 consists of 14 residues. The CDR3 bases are TGTGCCAGCAGAGGAGTTGTGAGCAATCAGCCCCAGCATTTT. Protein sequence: CASRGVVSNQPQHF.

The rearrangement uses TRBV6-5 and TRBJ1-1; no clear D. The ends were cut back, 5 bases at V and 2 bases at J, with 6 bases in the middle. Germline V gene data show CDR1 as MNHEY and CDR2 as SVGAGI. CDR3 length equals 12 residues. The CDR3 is CASSPHNTEAFF. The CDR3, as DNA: TGTGCCAGCAGTCCCCATAACACTGAAGCTTTCTTT.

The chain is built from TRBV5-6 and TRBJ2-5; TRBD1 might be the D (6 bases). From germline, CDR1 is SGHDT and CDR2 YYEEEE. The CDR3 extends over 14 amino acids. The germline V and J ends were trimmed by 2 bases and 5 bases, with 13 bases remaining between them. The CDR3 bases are TGTGCCAGCAGCTTTTTACAGGGTCCGGAGACCCAGTACTTC. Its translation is CASSFLQGPETQYF.

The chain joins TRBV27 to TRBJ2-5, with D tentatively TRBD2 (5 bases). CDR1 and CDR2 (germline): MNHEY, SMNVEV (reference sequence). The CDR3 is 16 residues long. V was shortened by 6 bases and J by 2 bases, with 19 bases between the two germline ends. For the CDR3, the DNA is TGTGCCAGCAGATTAAATCCCGCGGGTGGGCAAGAGACCCAGTACTTC. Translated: CASRLNPAGGQETQYF.

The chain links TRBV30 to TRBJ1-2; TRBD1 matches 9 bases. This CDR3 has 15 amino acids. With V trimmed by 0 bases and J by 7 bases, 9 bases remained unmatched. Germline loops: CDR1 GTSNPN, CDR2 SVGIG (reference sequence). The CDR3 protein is CAWSVQGAAGRGYTF. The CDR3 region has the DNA TGTGCCTGGAGTGTACAGGGGGCGGCAGGGCGTGGCTACACCTTC.

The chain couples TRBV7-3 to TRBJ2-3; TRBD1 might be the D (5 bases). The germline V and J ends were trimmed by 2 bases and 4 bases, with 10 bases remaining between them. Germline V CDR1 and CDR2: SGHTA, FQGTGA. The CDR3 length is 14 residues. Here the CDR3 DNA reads TGTGCCAGCAGCTTACGGCAGGGCTCAGATACGCAGTATTTT. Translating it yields CASSLRQGSDTQYF.

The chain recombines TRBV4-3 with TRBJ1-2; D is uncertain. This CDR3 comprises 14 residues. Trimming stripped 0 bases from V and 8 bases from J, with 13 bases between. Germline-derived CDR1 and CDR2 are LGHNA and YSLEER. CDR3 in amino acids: CASSQDLSRRGYTF. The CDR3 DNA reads TGCGCCAGCAGCCAAGATCTATCCCGGCGGGGCTACACCTTC.